This T cell receptor beta chain stems from a study of T cells after posttransplantation cyclophosphamide listed by TCRdb under 2016. Broadly, across the study: The study tracked T cell repertoire reconstitution by TRB sequencing after myeloablative bone marrow transplantation using posttransplantation cyclophosphamide as GVHD prophylaxis. Because TRA and TRB clonality correlated tightly in eight or nine samples, later TCR analyses were limited to TRB. Public TRB sequences were searched against a database of over 3,600 sequences associated with responses to pathogens, tumor antigens, self-antigens and alloantigens. Blood from every one of the approximately 30 PTCy patients who had 1-year posttransplant specimens underwent TRB sequencing. In 3 patients, up to about 3 additional blood samples taken between 2 and 5.2 years after transplant also underwent TRB sequencing, as did pretransplant blood from several patients. Antigen receptor sequencing was done on samples from roughly 35 PTCy-treated patients and from under 20 related bone marrow donors of those patients.

The time point label of this sample denotes: posttransplant day relative to BM transplant. What the treatment or condition label conveys for this sample: high-dose cyclophosphamide on days +3 and +4 as single-agent GVHD prophylaxis. Patients in the PTCy group got busulfan and fludarabine conditioning, a marrow graft from a related or unrelated donor, and cyclophosphamide on days +3 and +4. PTCy-treated patients came from a prospective multi-institutional clinical trial. Mononuclear cells from peripheral blood and bone marrow were separated by Ficoll-Hypaque density centrifugation and then cryopreserved. Broader findings and caveats from the paper: The TRB repertoires of T cells infiltrating skin or GI tract showed only limited overlap with the TRB repertoires of T cells in blood. Donor-recipient similarity was low at 1-2 months but increased during the first year, and donor CD8+ memory clones often dominated later blood repertoires. Across 45 patients, TRB clonality was highly associated with recipient CMV seropositivity and CMV reactivation, and PTCy diversity was similar to diversity in CNI/methotrexate controls.

This clone was picked up many times. Its cognate antigen has yet to be identified. No base-level quality is on record; no much larger clone is a single base apart. TRB sequencing used genomic DNA with the immunoSEQ assay at survey resolution or the hsTCRB kit. In the original analysis: Initial read processing used immunoSEQ software, and repertoire analyses used the LymphoSeq R package. For each TRB dataset, clonality was calculated as 1 minus normalized Shannon entropy, and the Gini coefficient was computed as well. To infer phenotypes in unsorted samples, TRB sequences from sorted subsets of the recipient or donor were mapped onto the unsorted samples of the same recipient. TCRdb took this table from immuneACCESS and kept in-frame rearrangements with V and J called. Such tables lack part of the clones; where checked against another copy, unresolved V genes explain under half of the gap, and the rest is unexplained. That table gives V, J and clone size, and the DNA gave D and trimming. Across this sample, 3,300 or so clones were tabulated and none appeared just once. Together, the top ten hold roughly 30% of the sample.

Measured from the cysteine to the phenylalanine, the CDR3 is 13 residues long. Only the CDR3 part of the read is kept: 39 bases, read in frame from the first base. The germline V gene yields SQVTM for CDR1 and ANQGSEA for CDR2. Relative to germline, V is 7 bases shorter and J is 4 bases shorter, with 14 bases between their ends. The clonotype comes from a male patient in his 30s who received an allogeneic stem cell transplant from a related donor, was CMV-positive, and had acute GVHD only. Following a transplant, some T cells may be graft donor cells, not patient cells. The V and J genes are TRBV29-1 and TRBJ1-5; the D gene is perhaps TRBD1, from 6 matching bases. The starting material was PBMCs, obtained after allogeneic stem cell transplant with posttransplant cyclophosphamide. The DNA sequence is as follows: TGCAGCGCTGAGGGGGGGCCGAATCAGCCCCAGCATTTT. It codes for CSAEGGPNQPQHF.